This T cell receptor beta chain was sequenced for a study of T cells in Graves' hyperthyroidism and ophthalmopathy. Findings and limits, study-wide: Prediction of ophthalmopathy progression came a median around 7.1 months pre-onset.

The study left out patients who had uncontrolled infection, other autoimmune disease, pregnancy or lactation. This clonotype was detected many times. The antigen remains undetermined. The CDR3 is 14 residues long. Germline V gives CDR1 SEHNR, CDR2 FQNEAQ (reference sequence). V was clipped by 5 bases and J by 5 bases, with 15 bases between them. Amplification of TCR beta CDR3 regions was performed using RNA transcripts as template. When the TCR CDR3 underwent first-round RT-PCR, the HTBI primer set was used. Each CDR3 protein is one row after TCRdb ran MiXCR on the multiplex PCR reads. Here the sample spans roughly 500,000 distinct CDR3 sequences, about 43% being singletons.

The sequenced sample was peripheral blood or thyroid tissue (not recorded which). The clonotype was recovered from an adult woman with Graves' disease, either hyperthyroidism or ophthalmopathy (not recorded which). This chain uses TRBV7-9 with TRBJ1-1, with TRBD1 as a possible D gene (6 bases). CDR3 coding DNA: TGTGCCAGCAGCCCAGGGGCAGGGAGGACTGAAGCTTTCTTT. It specifies CASSPGAGRTEAFF.